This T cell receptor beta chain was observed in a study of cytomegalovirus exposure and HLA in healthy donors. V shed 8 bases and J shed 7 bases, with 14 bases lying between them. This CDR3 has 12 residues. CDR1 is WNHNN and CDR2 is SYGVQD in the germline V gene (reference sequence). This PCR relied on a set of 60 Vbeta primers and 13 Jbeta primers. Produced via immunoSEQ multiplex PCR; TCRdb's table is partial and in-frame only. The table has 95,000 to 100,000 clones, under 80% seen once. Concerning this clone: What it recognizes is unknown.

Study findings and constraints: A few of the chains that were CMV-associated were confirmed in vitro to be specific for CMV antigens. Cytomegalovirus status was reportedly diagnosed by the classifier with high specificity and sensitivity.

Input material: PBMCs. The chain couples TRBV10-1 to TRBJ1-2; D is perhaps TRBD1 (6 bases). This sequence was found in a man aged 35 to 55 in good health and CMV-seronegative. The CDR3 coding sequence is TGCGCCAGCCCACAGGGATTAGCTGGCTACACCTTC. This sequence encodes CASPQGLAGYTF.